The clone carrying this TCR beta chain was found many times. The antigen is undetermined. Other DNA variants within this sample encode the same CDR3. Profiling relied on immunoSEQ multiplex PCR, and the TCRdb table lists in-frame clones only, not all of them. This sample has about 980,000 clones, with more than 75% found just once. The record originates from a study of shared clonotypes between healthy human individuals. Study-level points and caveats: Non-shared clonotypes showed lower generation probabilities than clonotypes common to all four donors.

This CDR3 has 13 amino acids. Losses at the gene ends were 6 bases for V and 5 bases for J; bases not matched to a gene: 5. CDR1 and CDR2 from the germline V gene are MNHEY and SVGAGI. The receptor comes from a man aged 18 to 30 in good health. The J gene is TRBJ1-2, the V gene TRBV6-5, with TRBD1 matching 8 bases. The specimen was memory CD4+ T cells sorted from blood. Indicated subset: CD45RA-negative fraction. The CDR3 protein is CASRPTGGYGYTF. CDR3 in DNA: TGTGCCAGCAGGCCCACAGGGGGTTATGGCTACACCTTC.